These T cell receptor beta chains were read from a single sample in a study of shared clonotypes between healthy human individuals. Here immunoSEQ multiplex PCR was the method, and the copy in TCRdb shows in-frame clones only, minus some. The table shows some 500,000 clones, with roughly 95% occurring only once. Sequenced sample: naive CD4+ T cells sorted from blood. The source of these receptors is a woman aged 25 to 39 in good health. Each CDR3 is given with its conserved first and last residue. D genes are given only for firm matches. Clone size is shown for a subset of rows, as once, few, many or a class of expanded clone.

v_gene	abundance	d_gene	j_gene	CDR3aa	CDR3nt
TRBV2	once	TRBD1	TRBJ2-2	CASTRDRGRNTGELFF	TGTGCCAGCACTCGAGACAGGGGGCGAAACACCGGGGAGCTGTTTTTT
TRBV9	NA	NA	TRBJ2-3	CASSVVGSTDTQYF	TGTGCCAGCAGCGTAGTAGGATCCACAGATACGCAGTATTTT
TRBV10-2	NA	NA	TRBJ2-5	CASKVVQGAETQYF	TGCGCCAGCAAGGTGGTACAGGGTGCCGAGACCCAGTACTTC
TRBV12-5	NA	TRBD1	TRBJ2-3	CASGLGQGSHADTQYF	TGTGCTAGTGGTTTGGGACAGGGTTCACATGCAGATACGCAGTATTTT
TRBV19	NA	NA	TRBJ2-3	CASSFQGRTDTQYF	TGTGCCAGTAGTTTCCAGGGACGCACAGATACGCAGTATTTT
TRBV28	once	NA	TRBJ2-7	CASSGDSYEQYF	TGTGCCAGCTCCGGGGACTCCTACGAGCAGTACTTC
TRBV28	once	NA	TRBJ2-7	CASSPVTGIDLDGSGYEQYF	TGTGCCAGCAGTCCAGTGACAGGAATTGATCTGGACGGGAGTGGCTACGAGCAGTACTTC
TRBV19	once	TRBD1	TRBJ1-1	CASKDRYTEAFF	TGTGCCAGTAAGGACAGGTACACTGAAGCTTTCTTT
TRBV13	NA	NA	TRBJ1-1	CASSFEVANTEAFF	TGTGCCAGCAGCTTCGAGGTGGCGAACACTGAAGCTTTCTTT
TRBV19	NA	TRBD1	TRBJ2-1	CASSETGTAYNEQFF	TGTGCCAGTAGCGAGACCGGGACAGCCTACAATGAGCAGTTCTTC
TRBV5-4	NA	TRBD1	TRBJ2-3	CASSPGQGVDTQYF	TGTGCCAGCAGCCCTGGACAGGGAGTAGATACGCAGTATTTT
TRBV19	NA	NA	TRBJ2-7	CASSWNYEQYF	TGTGCCAGTAGTTGGAACTACGAGCAGTACTTC
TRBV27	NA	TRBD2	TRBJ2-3	CASRPLAGVPSTDTQYF	TGTGCCAGCAGGCCCCTAGCGGGAGTTCCCAGCACAGATACGCAGTATTTT
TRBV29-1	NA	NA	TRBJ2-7	CSVGREGDEQYF	TGCAGCGTTGGGCGGGAAGGGGACGAGCAGTACTTC
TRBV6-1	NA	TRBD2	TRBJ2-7	CGGGASGRVYEQYF	TGTGGGGGAGGGGCTAGCGGGAGGGTGTACGAGCAGTACTTC
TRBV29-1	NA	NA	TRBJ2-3	CSVEGPSTDTQYF	TGCAGCGTTGAAGGGCCAAGCACAGATACGCAGTATTTT
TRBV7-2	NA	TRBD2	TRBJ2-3	CASSSSLAGATDTQYF	TGTGCCAGCAGCTCATCTCTAGCGGGGGCCACAGATACGCAGTATTTT
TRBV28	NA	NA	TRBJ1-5	CASSQGNQPQHF	TGTGCCAGCAGTCAAGGCAATCAGCCCCAGCATTTT
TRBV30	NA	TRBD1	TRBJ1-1	CAWSVSRTGVSNTEAFF	TGTGCCTGGAGTGTATCAAGGACAGGGGTCTCAAACACTGAAGCTTTCTTT
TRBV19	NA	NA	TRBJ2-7	CASSMGPGYSPYEQYF	TGTGCCAGTAGTATGGGCCCGGGATATTCCCCTTACGAGCAGTACTTC
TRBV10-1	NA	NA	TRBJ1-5	CASSNPRPWDGNQPQHF	TGCGCCAGCTCCAATCCGAGGCCCTGGGATGGCAATCAGCCCCAGCATTTT
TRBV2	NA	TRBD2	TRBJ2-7	CASSERLAGKNMYEQYF	TGTGCCAGCAGTGAAAGACTAGCGGGAAAGAATATGTACGAGCAGTACTTC
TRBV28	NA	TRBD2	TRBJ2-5	CASRMTSGRASEQYF	TGTGCCAGCAGGATGACTAGCGGGAGGGCCAGTGAGCAGTACTTC
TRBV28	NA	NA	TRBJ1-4	CASSAAPGLTAGEKLFF	TGTGCCAGCAGTGCGGCGCCGGGTCTAACGGCGGGTGAAAAACTGTTTTTT
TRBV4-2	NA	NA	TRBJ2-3	CASSQDQASGTDTQYF	TGTGCCAGCAGCCAAGATCAGGCTAGCGGCACAGATACGCAGTATTTT
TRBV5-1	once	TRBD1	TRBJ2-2	CASSRGQGAAGELFF	TGCGCCAGCAGCAGGGGACAGGGGGCGGCCGGGGAGCTGTTTTTT
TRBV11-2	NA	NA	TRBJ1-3	CASTNGIVSGNTIYF	TGTGCCAGCACCAACGGGATCGTCTCTGGAAACACCATATATTTT
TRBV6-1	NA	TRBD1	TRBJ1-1	CASNPGDRLTEAFF	TGTGCCAGCAATCCCGGGGACAGGCTGACTGAAGCTTTCTTT
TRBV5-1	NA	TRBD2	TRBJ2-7	CASRRLAGEYYEQYF	TGCGCCAGCAGGCGGCTAGCGGGCGAATACTACGAGCAGTACTTC
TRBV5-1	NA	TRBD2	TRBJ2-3	CASSLLLGLASDTQYF	TGCGCCAGCAGCTTGCTACTGGGACTAGCGTCAGATACGCAGTATTTT
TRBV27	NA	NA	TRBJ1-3	CASSPLPRTGNTIYF	TGTGCCAGCAGTCCCCTGCCTAGGACGGGAAACACCATATATTTT
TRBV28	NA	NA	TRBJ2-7	CASSLWRFQGGSEQYF	TGTGCCAGCAGTTTATGGAGGTTTCAGGGGGGCTCCGAGCAGTACTTC
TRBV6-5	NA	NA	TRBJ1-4	CASRGAEASNEKLFF	TGTGCCAGTAGGGGGGCAGAGGCTTCTAATGAAAAACTGTTTTTT
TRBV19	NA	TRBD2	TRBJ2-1	CASSKPLAGAQFF	TGTGCCAGTAGTAAACCGCTAGCGGGAGCTCAGTTCTTC
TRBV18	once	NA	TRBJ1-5	CASSPSGNQPQHF	TGTGCCAGCTCACCATCGGGTAATCAGCCCCAGCATTTT
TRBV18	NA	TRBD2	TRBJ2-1	CASSPTSGTYNEQFF	TGTGCCAGCTCACCGACTAGCGGGACCTACAATGAGCAGTTCTTC
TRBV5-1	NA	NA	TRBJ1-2	CASSLGTLANYGYTF	TGCGCCAGCAGCCTCGGGACATTAGCTAACTATGGCTACACCTTC
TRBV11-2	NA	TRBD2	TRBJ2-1	CASSSRLAHEQFF	TGTGCCAGCAGCTCCAGACTAGCCCATGAGCAGTTCTTC
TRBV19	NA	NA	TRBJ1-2	CASSIEPTPNYGYTF	TGTGCCAGTAGTATAGAGCCCACGCCCAACTATGGCTACACCTTC
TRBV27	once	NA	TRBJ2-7	CASTPSGTPLKEQYF	TGTGCCAGCACCCCTTCCGGGACCCCGCTGAAAGAGCAGTACTTC
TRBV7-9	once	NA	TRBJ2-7	CASSSAGAAYEQYF	TGTGCCAGCAGCTCGGCTGGGGCGGCCTACGAGCAGTACTTC
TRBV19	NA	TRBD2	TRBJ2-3	CASTRPGLDPTDTQYF	TGTGCCAGTACCCGACCGGGACTAGATCCCACAGATACGCAGTATTTT
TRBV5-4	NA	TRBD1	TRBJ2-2	CASSLFGDRGTGELFF	TGTGCCAGCAGCTTGTTCGGGGACAGGGGCACCGGGGAGCTGTTTTTT
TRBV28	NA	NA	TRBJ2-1	CASRITRVSYNEQFF	TGTGCCAGCAGGATAACCAGGGTATCCTACAATGAGCAGTTCTTC
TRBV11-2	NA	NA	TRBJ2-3	CASSLGTRGTDTQYF	TGTGCCAGCAGCTTAGGAACCAGGGGCACAGATACGCAGTATTTT
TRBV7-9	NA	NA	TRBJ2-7	CASSLAGSSYEQYF	TGTGCCAGCAGCTTAGCGGGGAGTTCCTACGAGCAGTACTTC
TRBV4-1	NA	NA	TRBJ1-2	CASSQGLWEGNYGYTF	TGCGCCAGCAGCCAGGGACTTTGGGAGGGGAACTATGGCTACACCTTC
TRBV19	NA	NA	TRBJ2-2	CASSVGRVDTGELFF	TGTGCCAGTAGTGTGGGAAGGGTGGACACCGGGGAGCTGTTTTTT
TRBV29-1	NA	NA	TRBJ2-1	CSVEYNEQFF	TGCAGCGTTGAATACAATGAGCAGTTCTTC
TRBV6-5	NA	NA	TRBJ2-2	CASSPGPDTGELFF	TGTGCCAGCAGCCCCGGACCAGACACCGGGGAGCTGTTTTTT
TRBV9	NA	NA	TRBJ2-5	CASRMQETQYF	TGTGCCAGCAGAATGCAAGAGACCCAGTACTTC
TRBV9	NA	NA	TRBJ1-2	CASSSRDGSYGYTF	TGTGCCAGCAGCTCCCGAGATGGAAGCTATGGCTACACCTTC
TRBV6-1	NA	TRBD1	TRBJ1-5	CASSDQGGNQPQHF	TGTGCCAGCAGTGACCAGGGGGGCAATCAGCCCCAGCATTTT
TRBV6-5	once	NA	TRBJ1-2	CASSETDEFYGYTF	TGTGCCAGCAGTGAGACAGATGAATTCTATGGCTACACCTTC